This is a list of T cell receptor beta chains from one sample in a study of T cells after yellow fever vaccination. TCRdb re-derived calls from the 5' RACE reads in MiXCR, one entry per CDR3 protein. The sample contains 150,000 to 200,000 distinct CDR3 sequences, about 6% of which appear only once. Sequenced material: CD4+ T cells sorted from PBMCs, taken on the day of the first yellow fever vaccination. These receptor sequences come from a young man who received the YFV17D yellow fever vaccine. The CDR3 runs from the conserved cysteine through the conserved F or W. A D gene is named only where the DNA matches it firmly. Clone size is stated in some rows and not others, as once, few, many or a class when expanded.

TRBJ1-1 NA many TRBV5-5 CASRSIRGGVRAFF TGTGCCAGCAGGTCGATTAGGGGAGGAGTACGCGCTTTCTTT
TRBJ2-1 NA many TRBV7-2 CASSTEGSSYNEQFF TGTGCCAGCAGCACGGAGGGTAGCTCCTACAATGAGCAGTTCTTC
TRBJ2-2 TRBD1 many TRBV12-3/TRBV12-4 CASSKQGGVSGELFF TGTGCCAGCAGCAAACAGGGGGGAGTTTCCGGGGAGCTGTTTTTT
TRBJ2-6 NA few TRBV20-1 CSARAFSGANVLTF TGCAGTGCTAGAGCGTTCTCTGGGGCCAACGTCCTGACTTTC
TRBJ2-5 NA many TRBV18 CASSPRQKLASYQETQYF TGTGCCAGCTCACCACGGCAAAAACTAGCTTCGTACCAAGAGACCCAGTACTTC
TRBJ2-5 TRBD2 many TRBV6-5 CASSYAGGLFGQYF TGTGCCAGCAGTTACGCGGGGGGGCTTTTCGGGCAGTACTTC
TRBJ2-7 TRBD1 few TRBV29-1 CSVAARAGQGPYEQYF TGCAGCGTTGCAGCCCGAGCTGGACAGGGCCCCTACGAGCAGTACTTC
TRBJ1-3 NA NA TRBV6-1 CASSEAGTTGNTIYF TGTGCCAGCAGTGAAGCCGGGACAACCGGAAACACCATATATTTT
TRBJ2-7 NA many TRBV29-1 CSVQTDGYSYEQYF TGCAGCGTCCAGACCGACGGATACTCCTACGAGCAGTACTTC
TRBJ2-7 TRBD1 many TRBV10-2 CASVPGQGRKAYEQYF TGCGCCAGCGTCCCGGGACAGGGGCGTAAGGCCTACGAGCAGTACTTC
TRBJ2-3 NA few TRBV9 CASSYGPPKGTDTQYF TGTGCCAGCAGTTATGGACCCCCCAAAGGGACAGATACGCAGTATTTT
TRBJ1-6 NA NA TRBV12-3/TRBV12-4 CASSPTGMKSPLHF TGTGCCAGCAGTCCAACAGGGATGAAATCACCCCTCCACTTT
TRBJ2-1 NA NA TRBV7-2 CASGSKNEQFF TGTGCCAGCGGCTCAAAGAATGAGCAGTTCTTC
TRBJ1-1 NA NA TRBV5-1 CASSLDDWGTEAFF TGCGCCAGCAGCTTGGACGATTGGGGCACTGAAGCTTTCTTT
TRBJ2-3 NA NA TRBV10-3 CAISTSRAGDTDTQYF TGTGCCATCAGTACCTCCCGGGCGGGCGACACAGATACGCAGTATTTT
TRBJ2-5 NA NA TRBV11-2 CASSLLNGLGETQYF TGTGCCAGCAGCTTATTGAATGGCTTGGGAGAGACCCAGTACTTC
TRBJ2-5 TRBD2 many TRBV6-5 CASSYSGGGERETQYF TGTGCCAGCAGTTACTCGGGCGGGGGGGAGCGAGAGACCCAGTACTTC
TRBJ2-3 TRBD2 many TRBV7-2 CASSPGWRGGGDTQYF TGTGCCAGCAGCCCAGGGTGGCGGGGGGGAGGAGATACGCAGTATTTT
TRBJ1-2 NA many TRBV6-2/TRBV6-3 CASRTGPNYGYTF TGTGCCAGCAGGACCGGGCCGAACTATGGCTACACCTTC
TRBJ2-5 TRBD2 many TRBV20-1 CSARDPSGGAVGETQYF TGCAGTGCTAGAGATCCCAGCGGGGGGGCGGTAGGGGAGACCCAGTACTTC
TRBJ2-1 NA many TRBV5-1 CASSLGDPGPNEQFF TGCGCCAGCAGCTTGGGTGACCCAGGGCCCAATGAGCAGTTCTTC
TRBJ1-1 TRBD1 NA TRBV19 CASIKGTGVTGEAFF TGTGCCAGTATTAAAGGGACAGGGGTAACTGGGGAAGCTTTCTTT
TRBJ2-1 NA many TRBV7-9 CASSQNAGAGYNEQFF TGTGCCAGCAGCCAGAATGCGGGGGCGGGGTACAATGAGCAGTTCTTC
TRBJ2-3 TRBD2 many TRBV5-1 CASSFRGGTDTQYF TGCGCCAGCAGCTTTCGGGGAGGGACAGATACGCAGTATTTT
TRBJ1-2 NA many TRBV12-3/TRBV12-4 CASSLSRDGYTF TGTGCCAGCAGTTTATCGCGGGATGGCTACACCTTC
TRBJ2-5 NA many TRBV6-5 CASSRGQTQYF TGTGCCAGCAGCCGCGGGCAGACCCAGTACTTC
TRBJ1-1 TRBD1 few TRBV6-5 CASTPGTGDTEAFF TGTGCCAGCACCCCCGGGACAGGGGACACTGAAGCTTTCTTT
TRBJ1-1 NA few TRBV2 CASQGRENTEAFF TGTGCCAGCCAGGGGAGGGAAAACACTGAAGCTTTCTTT
TRBJ2-2 TRBD1 few TRBV4-3 CASSLDTGGTGELFF TGCGCCAGCAGCCTGGATACAGGGGGCACCGGGGAGCTGTTTTTT
TRBJ2-3 NA NA TRBV4-1 CASSIGRGGDTQYF TGCGCCAGCAGTATAGGGCGCGGAGGAGATACGCAGTATTTT
TRBJ2-7 NA many TRBV7-3 CASSASYEQYF TGTGCCAGCAGCGCTTCCTACGAGCAGTACTTC
TRBJ1-3 TRBD1 many TRBV20-1 CSALTTGGPGNTIYF TGCAGTGCTCTGACGACAGGGGGCCCTGGAAACACCATATATTTT
TRBJ2-2 NA many TRBV4-3 CASSQDSGIGELFF TGCGCCAGCAGCCAAGATTCCGGGATCGGGGAGCTGTTTTTT
TRBJ2-2 TRBD1 few TRBV24-1 CATSTGTGDTGELFF TGTGCCACCAGCACCGGGACAGGGGATACCGGGGAGCTGTTTTTT
TRBJ2-6 NA NA TRBV25-1 CASSASRTGKGANVLTF TGTGCCAGCAGTGCCAGTCGAACAGGGAAGGGGGCCAACGTCCTGACTTTC
TRBJ1-5 NA few TRBV5-8 CASSRRPEQPQHF TGTGCCAGCAGCCGACGGCCGGAGCAGCCCCAGCATTTT
TRBJ1-2 TRBD1 many TRBV12-3/TRBV12-4 CASSRTGGANYGYTF TGTGCCAGCAGTCGGACAGGGGGCGCCAACTATGGCTACACCTTC
TRBJ2-3 NA many TRBV9 CASTRGETDTQYF TGTGCCAGCACCCGGGGCGAGACAGATACGCAGTATTTT
TRBJ2-2 TRBD1 few TRBV7-8 CASSPTGTGGISRELFF TGTGCCAGCAGCCCGACCGGGACAGGGGGGATTAGCAGGGAGCTGTTTTTT
TRBJ2-1 NA many TRBV6-5 CASSYRRGYGNEQFF TGTGCCAGCAGTTACCGAAGGGGTTACGGCAATGAGCAGTTCTTC
TRBJ2-1 NA few TRBV5-4 CASSRGETWDEQFF TGTGCCAGCAGCCGAGGGGAGACCTGGGATGAGCAGTTCTTC
TRBJ2-2 TRBD1 few TRBV7-9 CASSLRDRNTGELFF TGTGCCAGCAGCCTCCGGGACAGGAACACCGGGGAGCTGTTTTTT
TRBJ1-6 NA few TRBV5-5 CASSPMVGALGSPLHF TGTGCCAGCAGCCCGATGGTGGGGGCGCTTGGTTCACCCCTCCACTTT
TRBJ2-3 NA many TRBV12-3/TRBV12-4 CASSLSGGAGTQYF TGTGCCAGCAGTTTGAGTGGGGGGGCCGGTACGCAGTATTTT
TRBJ2-2 NA NA TRBV29-1 CSVRAAYTGELFF TGCAGCGTACGGGCGGCGTACACCGGGGAGCTGTTTTTT
TRBJ2-3 NA many TRBV5-1 CASSLDFSTDTQYF TGCGCCAGCAGCTTGGACTTTTCCACAGATACGCAGTATTTT
TRBJ2-3 NA many TRBV2 CASQDPDPNTQYF TGTGCCAGCCAGGACCCCGATCCCAATACGCAGTATTTT
TRBJ1-4 TRBD1 NA TRBV6-2/TRBV6-3 CASSPGTAESEKLFF TGTGCCAGCAGTCCCGGGACAGCGGAAAGCGAAAAACTGTTTTTT